A selection of T cell receptor beta chains follows, all from one sample in a study of blood T cell repertoires in COVID-19. TCRdb keeps only in-frame clones here, not all; method: immunoSEQ multiplex PCR. The table lists under 350,000 clones, roughly 90% of them singletons. The sequenced sample consisted of PBMCs or T cells enriched from blood (not recorded which). The receptors derive from a woman in her fifties or sixties who had recovered from COVID-19. CDR3s include the opening cysteine and the closing phenylalanine or tryptophan.

v_call	j_call	cdr3_aa
TRBV7-3	TRBJ2-2	CASDPGTGELFF
TRBV19	TRBJ1-2	CASIIGQGAAGYTF
TRBV30	TRBJ1-1	CAWSVLANTEAFF
TRBV6-2/TRBV6-3	TRBJ2-2	CASSVGGTGELFF
TRBV6-2/TRBV6-3	TRBJ1-2	CASSPRDYGYTF
TRBV10-3	TRBJ1-1	CAISGRGGSSTEAFF
TRBV27	TRBJ2-7	CASSPSDRAYEQYF
TRBV28	TRBJ1-3	CASSLGDRSGNTIYF
TRBV10-1	TRBJ2-1	CASSPGTGLNEQFF
TRBV6-5	TRBJ1-2	CASSYGAQGYGYTF
TRBV7-9	TRBJ2-7	CASSTGLAGNSYEQYF
TRBV7-6	TRBJ1-3	CASSRSQGLGNTIYF
TRBV6-5	TRBJ1-2	CASSYGGRGGYTF
TRBV11-2	TRBJ2-5	CASSLIPSSETQYF
TRBV5-4	TRBJ1-2	CASSLATGGGYTF
TRBV28	TRBJ1-2	CASSWGVHNYGYTF
TRBV5-1	TRBJ2-1	CASSSGGEVFF
TRBV7-8	TRBJ1-5	CASSLDGGSNQPQHF
TRBV19	TRBJ1-2	CASSMAGQGSYGYTF
TRBV5-1	TRBJ1-1	CASSLPSGGEAFF
TRBV19	TRBJ1-2	CATAGGQGASGYTF
TRBV9	TRBJ2-7	CASSRTSGSGEQYF
TRBV14	TRBJ1-2	CASSQFLPLGQDGYTF
TRBV29-1	TRBJ1-1	CSVVGHDPRDTEAFF
TRBV6-6	TRBJ1-2	CASSPPSDPGQGFVYGYTF
TRBV30	TRBJ2-4	CAWSVATGAKNIQYF
TRBV18	TRBJ1-1	CASSLDRMNTEAFF
TRBV9	TRBJ1-1	CASSDFDRYNDGYTEAFF
TRBV7-3	TRBJ2-1	CASSIGLAGGEQFF
TRBV7-3	TRBJ1-2	CASSRPGGDGYTF
TRBV5-4	TRBJ2-7	CASSLPGHYLEQYF
TRBV6-5	TRBJ2-1	CATILAGEWNEQFF
TRBV5-1	TRBJ1-2	CASTLQGSYGYTF
TRBV10-3	TRBJ1-5	CAISDGRYSGGNQPQHF
TRBV11-3	TRBJ2-7	CASSRQGQGYEQYF
TRBV9	TRBJ1-6	CASSGLAGSSYNSPLHF
TRBV5-1	TRBJ2-3	CASSLAGERTDTQYF